This entry lists 13 T cell receptor beta chains sequenced from one sample in a study of immune evolution from preneoplasia to lung adenocarcinoma. Generated by immunoSEQ multiplex PCR, the TCRdb table keeps only in-frame clones and is missing some. In the table there are just over 14,000 clones, about four fifths of which are singletons. The specimen sequenced was FFPE minimally invasive lung adenocarcinoma tissue. The receptors were gathered from a person between 60 and 80 years old with lung adenocarcinoma.

This clone was seen a few times. V usage is TRBV7-9 and J usage is TRBJ1-4; 8 bases map to TRBD1. The CDR3 consists of 14 residues. Looked up from germline, CDR1 is SEHNR and CDR2 is FQNEAQ (reference sequence). Unmatched junction bases numbered 5, after V lost 4 bases and J lost 7 bases. The CDR3 here is CASSSGGRGEKLFF. CDR3 in DNA: TGTGCCAGCAGCTCAGGGGGCCGGGGTGAAAAACTGTTTTTT.

V gene TRBV19 combines with J gene TRBJ1-2; a weak D match, TRBD1 (6 bases). Germline assignment: CDR1 LNHDA and CDR2 SQIVND (reference sequence). The CDR3 covers 14 residues. Trimming removed 6 bases at V and 4 bases at J, with 15 bases between. The CDR3 DNA sequence: TGTGCCAGTAGCCAACAGGGCCCCGTCTATGGCTACACCTTC. Its translation is CASSQQGPVYGYTF.

Only one count was recorded for this clone. The rearrangement uses TRBV5-1 and TRBJ2-5; D not certain. The DNA end is more similar to TRBJ2-7, so the J call may be wrong. From germline, CDR1 is SGHRS and CDR2 YFSETQ. This CDR3 is 13 amino acids long. The CDR3 loop is CASSPRQAYEQYF. For the CDR3, the DNA is TGCGCCAGCAGCCCCCGACAAGCCTACGAGCAGTACTTC.

V and J are TRBV5-8 and TRBJ2-3; 8 positions match TRBD2. Germline assignment: CDR1 SGHTS and CDR2 YDEGEE. The V segment lost 4 bases and the J segment 2 bases; nucleotides outside the gene matches: 3. This CDR3 region has 14 residues. As DNA, the CDR3 is TGTGCCAGCAGCCAAGCGGGGGTCACAGATACGCAGTATTTT. Translation gives CASSQAGVTDTQYF.

The rearrangement joins TRBV30 to TRBJ1-1, with 7 bases matching TRBD1. The length of the CDR3 is 15 residues. Looked up from germline, CDR1 is GTSNPN and CDR2 is SVGIG (reference sequence). V was clipped by 2 bases and J by 0 bases; unmatched bases: 6. The CDR3 DNA is TGTGCCTGGAGTAAAAGGGGGCGCATGAACACTGAAGCTTTCTTT. Translating gives CAWSKRGRMNTEAFF.

This chain joins TRBV10-2 and TRBJ1-1; 8 bases map to TRBD1. Germline CDR1 WSHSY, CDR2 SAAADI. This CDR3 spans 14 amino acids. Trimming removed 8 bases from V and 2 bases from J; junction bases left unmatched: 7. The CDR3 bases are TGCGCCAGCGACAGGGGCACGATTAACACTGAAGCTTTCTTT. It encodes CASDRGTINTEAFF.

Details on this clone: At one end the junction does not follow the germline gene, possibly because of a read error. J is TRBJ2-3 and V is TRBV7-7; a weak D match, TRBD2 (6 bases). Germline V gene data show CDR1 as SSHAT and CDR2 as FNYEAQ (reference sequence). The CDR3 extends over 14 amino acids. The CDR3 is CASSWGLDTDTQYF. The DNA of the CDR3 is TGTGCTAGCAGCTGGGGACTCGACACAGATACGCAGTATTTT.

The chain uses TRBV9 and TRBJ2-1, with 12 bases aligning to TRBD2. Germline V gene lookup returns CDR1 SGDLS and CDR2 YYNGEE. The CDR3 length is 17 residues. The ends lost 4 bases at V and 1 base at J; junction bases unmatched: 6. This chain's CDR3 is CASSRWGTSGSYNEQFF. CDR3 DNA sequence: TGTGCCAGCAGCCGATGGGGGACTAGCGGGTCCTACAATGAGCAGTTCTTC.

The V call is TRBV29-1, the J call TRBJ1-1, with 12 bases fitting TRBD1. V was pared by 6 bases and J by 5 bases, with 13 bases of the junction left unmatched. The CDR3 runs 16 residues. Germline loops: CDR1 SQVTM, CDR2 ANQGSEA. CDR3 amino acids: CSVRDRGRGRGTEAFF. The CDR3 DNA reads as TGCAGCGTAAGGGACAGGGGGCGCGGGAGAGGAACTGAAGCTTTCTTT.

J is TRBJ2-1 and V is TRBV19; D may be TRBD2 (6 bases). With 9 bases removed from V and 0 bases from J, the gap between germline ends came to 12 bases. This CDR3 comprises 14 residues. From germline, CDR1 is LNHDA and CDR2 SQIVND (reference sequence). CDR3 sequence: CASQAGFSYNEQFF. CDR3 bases: TGTGCCAGCCAAGCGGGTTTCTCCTACAATGAGCAGTTCTTC.

V is TRBV6-6 and J is TRBJ2-7; D uncertain. V lost 0 bases and J lost 4, with 16 bases in between. This CDR3 has 16 amino acids. The V gene's germline CDR1 is MNHNY and CDR2 SVGAGI (reference sequence). CDR3 sequence reads: CASSYSPPSPTYEQYF. The CDR3 nucleotides read TGTGCCAGCAGTTACTCACCCCCTTCGCCCACTTACGAGCAGTACTTC.

The V and J genes are TRBV18 and TRBJ2-4; D gene ambiguous. CDR1 KGHSH and CDR2 LQKENI come from the germline V gene. Trimming shortened V by 2 bases and J by 4 bases, and 9 bases separated the two germline ends. The CDR3 runs 14 residues. CDR3 sequence: CASSPLDLKNIQYF. Here the CDR3 DNA reads TGTGCCAGCTCACCATTGGACCTAAAAAACATTCAGTACTTC. The full variable domain, completed using reference TRBV18 and TRBJ2-4, is NAGVMQNPRHLVRRRGQEARLRCSPMKGHSHVYWYRQLPEEGLKFMVYLQKENIIDESGMPKERFSAEFPKEGPSILRIQQVVRGDSAAYFCASSPLDLKNIQYFGAGTRLSVL.

The rearrangement links TRBV4-2 to TRBJ1-4; D might be TRBD1 (5 bases). Germline V gene lookup returns CDR1 LGHNA and CDR2 YNFKEQ. This CDR3 region has 15 residues. Trimming took 2 bases from V and 5 from J, leaving 12 bases between them. The CDR3 here is CASSQTGTLNEKLFF. The CDR3, as DNA: TGTGCCAGCAGCCAAACCGGGACTTTGAATGAAAAACTGTTTTTT.